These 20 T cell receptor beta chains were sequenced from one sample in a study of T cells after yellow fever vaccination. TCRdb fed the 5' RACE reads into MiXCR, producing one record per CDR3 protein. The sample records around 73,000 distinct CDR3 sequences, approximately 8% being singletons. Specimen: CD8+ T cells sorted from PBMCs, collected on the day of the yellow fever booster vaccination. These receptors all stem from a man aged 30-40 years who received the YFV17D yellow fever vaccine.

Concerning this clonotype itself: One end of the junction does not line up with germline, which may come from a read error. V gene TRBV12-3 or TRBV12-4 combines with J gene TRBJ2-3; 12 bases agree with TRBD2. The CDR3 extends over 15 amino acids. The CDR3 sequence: CASSLAGGPLDTQYF. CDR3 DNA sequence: TGTGCCAGCAGTCTAGCGGGAGGGCCCTTAGATACGCAGTATTTT.

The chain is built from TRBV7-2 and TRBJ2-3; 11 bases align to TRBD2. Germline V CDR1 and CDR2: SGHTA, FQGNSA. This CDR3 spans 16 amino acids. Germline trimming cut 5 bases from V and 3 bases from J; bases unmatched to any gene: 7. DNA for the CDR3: TGTGCCAGCAGCCCACTAGCGGGAGTTGGTACAGATACGCAGTATTTT. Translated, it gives CASSPLAGVGTDTQYF.

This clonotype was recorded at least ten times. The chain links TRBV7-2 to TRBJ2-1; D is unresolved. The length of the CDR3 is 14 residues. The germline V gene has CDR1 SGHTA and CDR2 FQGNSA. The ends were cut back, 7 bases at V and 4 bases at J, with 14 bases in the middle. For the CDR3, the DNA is TGTGCCAGCATCCCAAGTCCCGCTTACAATGAGCAGTTCTTC. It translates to CASIPSPAYNEQFF.

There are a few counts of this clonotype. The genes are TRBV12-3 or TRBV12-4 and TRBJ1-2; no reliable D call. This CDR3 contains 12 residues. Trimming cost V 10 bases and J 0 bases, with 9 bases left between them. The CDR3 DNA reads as TGTGCCACCCGGAGGTCTAACTATGGCTACACCTTC. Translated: CATRRSNYGYTF.

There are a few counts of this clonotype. In DNA, the CDR3 is TGTGCCAGCAGTGCGCCTAGGAGCTCCTACAATGAGCAGTTCTTC. It yields the protein CASSAPRSSYNEQFF. This chain uses TRBV2 with TRBJ2-1, with unresolved D. V gave up 4 bases and J gave up 0 bases, with 10 bases separating them. The CDR3 has 15 residues. Per germline, CDR1 SNHLY and CDR2 FYNNEI.

The CDR3 protein is CASTAHLWSYNEQFF. The CDR3 bases are TGTGCCAGTACCGCACATCTGTGGTCCTACAATGAGCAGTTCTTC. The V and J genes are TRBV19 and TRBJ2-1; no firm D call. The CDR3 consists of 15 residues. CDR1 is LNHDA, CDR2 SQIVND, per germline (reference sequence). V lost 7 bases and J lost 1, with 14 bases in between.

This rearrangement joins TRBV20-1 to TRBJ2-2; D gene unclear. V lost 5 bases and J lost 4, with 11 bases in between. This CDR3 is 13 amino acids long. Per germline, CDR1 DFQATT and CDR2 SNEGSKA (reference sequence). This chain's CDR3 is CSAPYLSTGELFF. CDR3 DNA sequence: TGCAGTGCTCCCTATCTGAGCACCGGGGAGCTGTTTTTT.

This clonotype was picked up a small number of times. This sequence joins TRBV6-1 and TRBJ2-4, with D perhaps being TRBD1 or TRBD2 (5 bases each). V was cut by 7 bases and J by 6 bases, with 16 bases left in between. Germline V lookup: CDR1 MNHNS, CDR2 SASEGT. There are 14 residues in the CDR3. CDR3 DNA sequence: TGTGCCAGCACCTACGTGGGGGTGGGAAACATTCAGTACTTC. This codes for CASTYVGVGNIQYF.

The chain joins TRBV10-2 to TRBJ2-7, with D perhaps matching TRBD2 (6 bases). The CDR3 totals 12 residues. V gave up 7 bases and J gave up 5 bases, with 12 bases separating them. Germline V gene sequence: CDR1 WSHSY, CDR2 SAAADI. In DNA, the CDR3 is TGCGCCAGCACCGGTGGGGAGGACGAGCAGTACTTC. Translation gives CASTGGEDEQYF.

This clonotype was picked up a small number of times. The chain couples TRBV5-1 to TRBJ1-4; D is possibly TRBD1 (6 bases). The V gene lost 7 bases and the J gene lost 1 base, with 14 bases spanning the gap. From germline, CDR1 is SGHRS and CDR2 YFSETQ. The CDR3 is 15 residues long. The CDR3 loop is CASGPGEGTNEKLFF. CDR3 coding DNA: TGCGCCAGCGGCCCAGGGGAGGGAACTAATGAAAAACTGTTTTTT. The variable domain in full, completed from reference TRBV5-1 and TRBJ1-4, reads KAGVTQTPRYLIKTRGQQVTLSCSPISGHRSVSWYQQTPGQGLQFLFEYFSETQRNKGNFPGRFSGRQFSNSRSEMNVSTLELGDSALYLCASGPGEGTNEKLFFGSGTQLSVL.

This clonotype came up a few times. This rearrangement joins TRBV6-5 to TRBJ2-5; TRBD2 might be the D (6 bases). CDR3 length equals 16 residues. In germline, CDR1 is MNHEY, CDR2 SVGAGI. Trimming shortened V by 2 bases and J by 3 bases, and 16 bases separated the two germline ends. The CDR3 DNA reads TGTGCCAGCAGTTACGTTGGCGGGGAGTTGAAAGAGACCCAGTACTTC. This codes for CASSYVGGELKETQYF.

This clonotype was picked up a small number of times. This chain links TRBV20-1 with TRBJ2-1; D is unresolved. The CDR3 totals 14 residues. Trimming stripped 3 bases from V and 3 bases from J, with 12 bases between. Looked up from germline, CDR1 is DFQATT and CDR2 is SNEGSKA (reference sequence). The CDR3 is CSASESPVYNEQFF. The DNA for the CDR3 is TGCAGTGCTAGCGAGAGCCCCGTCTACAATGAGCAGTTCTTC.

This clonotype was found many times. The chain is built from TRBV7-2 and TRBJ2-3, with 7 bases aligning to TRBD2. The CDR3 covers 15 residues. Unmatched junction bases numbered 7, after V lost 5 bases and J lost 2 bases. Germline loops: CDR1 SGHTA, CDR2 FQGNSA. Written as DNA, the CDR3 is TGTGCCAGCAGCCCAACTAGCGCTTTCACAGATACGCAGTATTTT. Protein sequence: CASSPTSAFTDTQYF. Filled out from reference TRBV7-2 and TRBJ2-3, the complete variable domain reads GAGVSQSPSNKVTEKGKDVELRCDPISGHTALYWYRQSLGQGLEFLIYFQGNSAPDKSGLPSDRFSAERTGGSVSTLTIQRTQQEDSAVYLCASSPTSAFTDTQYFGPGTRLTVL.

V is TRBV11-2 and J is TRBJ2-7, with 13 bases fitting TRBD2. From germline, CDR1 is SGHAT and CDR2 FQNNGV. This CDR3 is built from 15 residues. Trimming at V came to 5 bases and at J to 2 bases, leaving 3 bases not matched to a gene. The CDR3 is CASSLTSGRAYEQYF. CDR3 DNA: TGTGCCAGCAGCCTTACTAGCGGGAGGGCCTACGAGCAGTACTTC.

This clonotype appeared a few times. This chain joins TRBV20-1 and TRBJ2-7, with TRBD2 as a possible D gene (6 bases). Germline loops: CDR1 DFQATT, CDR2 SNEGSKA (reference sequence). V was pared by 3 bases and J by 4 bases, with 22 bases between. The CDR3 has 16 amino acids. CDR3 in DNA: TGCAGTGCTAGCCCGTCGGCAGGGAGGAGCCTGTACGAGCAGTACTTC. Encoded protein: CSASPSAGRSLYEQYF.

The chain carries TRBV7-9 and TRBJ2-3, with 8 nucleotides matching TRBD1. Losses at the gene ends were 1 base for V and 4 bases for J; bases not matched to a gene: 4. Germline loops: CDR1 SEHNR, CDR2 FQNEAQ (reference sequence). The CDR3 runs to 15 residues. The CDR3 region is CASSLGTGIADTQYF. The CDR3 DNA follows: TGTGCCAGCAGCTTAGGGACAGGGATCGCAGATACGCAGTATTTT.

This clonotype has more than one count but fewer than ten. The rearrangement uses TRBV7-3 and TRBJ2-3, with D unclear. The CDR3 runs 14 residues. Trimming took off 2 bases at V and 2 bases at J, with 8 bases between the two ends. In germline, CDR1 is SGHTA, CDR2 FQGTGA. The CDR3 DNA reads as TGTGCCAGCAGCTTAGGGGAATTCACAGATACGCAGTATTTT. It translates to CASSLGEFTDTQYF.

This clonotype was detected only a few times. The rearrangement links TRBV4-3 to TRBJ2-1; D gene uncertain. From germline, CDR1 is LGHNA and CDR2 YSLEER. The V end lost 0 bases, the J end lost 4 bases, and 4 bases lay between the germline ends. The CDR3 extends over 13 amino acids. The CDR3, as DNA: TGCGCCAGCAGCCAAGATGCTTACAATGAGCAGTTCTTC. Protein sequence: CASSQDAYNEQFF.

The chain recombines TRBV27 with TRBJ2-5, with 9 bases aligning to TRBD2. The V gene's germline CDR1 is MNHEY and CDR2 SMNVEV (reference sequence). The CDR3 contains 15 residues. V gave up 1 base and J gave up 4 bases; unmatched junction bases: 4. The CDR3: CASSLWGTSRETQYF. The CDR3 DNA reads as TGTGCCAGCAGTTTATGGGGGACTAGCCGAGAGACCCAGTACTTC.

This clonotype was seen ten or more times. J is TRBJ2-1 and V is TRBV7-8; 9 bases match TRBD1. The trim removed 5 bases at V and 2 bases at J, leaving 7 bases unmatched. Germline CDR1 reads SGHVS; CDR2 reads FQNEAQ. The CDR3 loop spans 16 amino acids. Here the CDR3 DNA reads TGTGCCAGCAGCCGAAGTACAGGGGGCGCCTACAATGAGCAGTTCTTC. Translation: CASSRSTGGAYNEQFF.